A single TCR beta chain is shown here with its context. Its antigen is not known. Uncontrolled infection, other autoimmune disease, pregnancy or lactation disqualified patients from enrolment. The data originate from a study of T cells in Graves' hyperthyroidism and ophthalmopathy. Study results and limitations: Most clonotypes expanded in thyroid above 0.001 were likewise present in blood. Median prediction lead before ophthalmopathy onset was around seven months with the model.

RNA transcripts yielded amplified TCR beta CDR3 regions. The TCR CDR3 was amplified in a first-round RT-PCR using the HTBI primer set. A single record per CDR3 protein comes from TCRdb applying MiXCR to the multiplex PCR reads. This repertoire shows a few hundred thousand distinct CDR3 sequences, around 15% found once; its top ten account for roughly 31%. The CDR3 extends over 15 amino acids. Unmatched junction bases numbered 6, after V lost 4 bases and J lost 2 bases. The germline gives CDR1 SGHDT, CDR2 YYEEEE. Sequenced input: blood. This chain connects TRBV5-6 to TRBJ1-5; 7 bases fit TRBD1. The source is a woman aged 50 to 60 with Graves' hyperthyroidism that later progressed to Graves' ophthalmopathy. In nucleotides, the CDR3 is TGTGCCAGCAGCCTCAGGGGGATGGGCAATCAGCCCCAGCATTTT. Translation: CASSLRGMGNQPQHF. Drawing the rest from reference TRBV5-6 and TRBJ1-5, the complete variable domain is DAGVTQSPTHLIKTRGQQVTLRCSPKSGHDTVSWYQQALGQGPQFIFQYYEEEERQRGNFPDRFSGHQFPNYSSELNVNALLLGDSALYLCASSLRGMGNQPQHFGDGTRLSIL.